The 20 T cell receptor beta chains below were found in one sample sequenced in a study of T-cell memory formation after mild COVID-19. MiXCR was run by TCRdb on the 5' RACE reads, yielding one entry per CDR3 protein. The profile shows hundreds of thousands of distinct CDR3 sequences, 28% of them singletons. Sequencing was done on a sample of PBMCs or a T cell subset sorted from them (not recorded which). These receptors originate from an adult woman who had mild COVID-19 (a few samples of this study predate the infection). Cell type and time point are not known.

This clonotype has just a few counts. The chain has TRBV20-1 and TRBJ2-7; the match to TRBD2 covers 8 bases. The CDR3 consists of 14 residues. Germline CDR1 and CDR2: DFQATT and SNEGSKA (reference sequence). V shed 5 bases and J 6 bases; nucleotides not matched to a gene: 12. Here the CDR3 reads CSASSAGTSSEQYF. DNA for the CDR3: TGCAGTGCTTCCAGCGCCGGGACTAGTTCCGAGCAGTACTTC.

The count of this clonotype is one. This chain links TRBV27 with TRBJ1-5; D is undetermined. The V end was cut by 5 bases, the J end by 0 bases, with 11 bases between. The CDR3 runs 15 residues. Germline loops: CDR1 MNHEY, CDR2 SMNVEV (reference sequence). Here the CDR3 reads CASSPRGGSNQPQHF. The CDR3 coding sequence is TGTGCCAGCAGTCCGCGGGGTGGTAGCAATCAGCCCCAGCATTTT.

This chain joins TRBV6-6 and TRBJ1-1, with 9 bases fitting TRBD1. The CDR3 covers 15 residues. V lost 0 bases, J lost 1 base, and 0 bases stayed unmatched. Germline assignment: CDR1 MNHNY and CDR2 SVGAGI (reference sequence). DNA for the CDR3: TGTGCCAGCAGTTACTCGGGACAGGGGAACACTGAAGCTTTCTTT. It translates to CASSYSGQGNTEAFF.

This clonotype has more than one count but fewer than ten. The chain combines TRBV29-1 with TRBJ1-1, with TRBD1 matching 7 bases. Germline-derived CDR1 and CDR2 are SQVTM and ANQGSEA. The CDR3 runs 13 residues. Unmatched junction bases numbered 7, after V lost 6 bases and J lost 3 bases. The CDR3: CSVGLGTDTEAFF. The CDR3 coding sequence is TGCAGCGTGGGCCTGGGGACAGACACTGAAGCTTTCTTT.

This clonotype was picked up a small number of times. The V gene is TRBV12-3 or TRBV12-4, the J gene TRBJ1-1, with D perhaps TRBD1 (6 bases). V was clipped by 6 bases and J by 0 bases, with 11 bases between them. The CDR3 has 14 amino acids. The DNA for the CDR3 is TGTGCCAGCAGACTTGGGACATTGAACACTGAAGCTTTCTTT. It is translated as CASRLGTLNTEAFF.

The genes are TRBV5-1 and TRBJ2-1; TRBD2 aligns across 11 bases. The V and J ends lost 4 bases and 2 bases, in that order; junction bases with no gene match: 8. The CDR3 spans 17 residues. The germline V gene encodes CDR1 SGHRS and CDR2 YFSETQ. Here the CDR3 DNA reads TGCGCCAGCAGCAGACCTACTAGCGGGAGTGCCTACAATGAGCAGTTCTTC. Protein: CASSRPTSGSAYNEQFF. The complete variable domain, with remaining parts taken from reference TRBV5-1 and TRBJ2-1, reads KAGVTQTPRYLIKTRGQQVTLSCSPISGHRSVSWYQQTPGQGLQFLFEYFSETQRNKGNFPGRFSGRQFSNSRSEMNVSTLELGDSALYLCASSRPTSGSAYNEQFFGPGTRLTVL.

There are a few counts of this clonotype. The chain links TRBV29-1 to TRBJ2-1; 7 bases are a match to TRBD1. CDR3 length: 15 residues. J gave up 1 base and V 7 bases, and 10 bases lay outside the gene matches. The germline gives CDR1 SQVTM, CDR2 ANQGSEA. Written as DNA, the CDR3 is TGCAGCGCCGACGAGGTGACAGGGTCCTACAATGAGCAGTTCTTC. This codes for CSADEVTGSYNEQFF.

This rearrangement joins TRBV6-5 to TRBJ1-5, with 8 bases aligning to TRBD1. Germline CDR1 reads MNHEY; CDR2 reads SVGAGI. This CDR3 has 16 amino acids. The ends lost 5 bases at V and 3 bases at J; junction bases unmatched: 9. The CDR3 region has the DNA TGTGCCAGCAGTCCCCTCGGGGACAGGCCCAATCAGCCCCAGCATTTT. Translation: CASSPLGDRPNQPQHF.

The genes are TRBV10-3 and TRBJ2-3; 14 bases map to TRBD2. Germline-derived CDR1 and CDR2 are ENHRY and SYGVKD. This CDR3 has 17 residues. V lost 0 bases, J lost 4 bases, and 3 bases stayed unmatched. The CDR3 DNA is TGTGCCATCAGTGAGTCCGGACTAGCGGGGGGAGCAGATACGCAGTATTTT. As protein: CAISESGLAGGADTQYF.

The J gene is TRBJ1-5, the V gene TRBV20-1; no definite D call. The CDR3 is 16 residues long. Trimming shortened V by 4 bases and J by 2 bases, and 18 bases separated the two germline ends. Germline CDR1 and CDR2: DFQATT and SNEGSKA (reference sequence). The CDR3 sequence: CSATPRGQPGNQPQHF. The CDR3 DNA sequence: TGCAGTGCTACCCCCCGAGGCCAACCGGGCAATCAGCCCCAGCATTTT.

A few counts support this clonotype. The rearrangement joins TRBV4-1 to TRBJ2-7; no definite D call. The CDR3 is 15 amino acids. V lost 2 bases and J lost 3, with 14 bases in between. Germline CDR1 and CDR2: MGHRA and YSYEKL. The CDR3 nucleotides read TGCGCCAGCAGCCAATCGCCCGGGCCCTTCTACGAGCAGTACTTC. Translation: CASSQSPGPFYEQYF.

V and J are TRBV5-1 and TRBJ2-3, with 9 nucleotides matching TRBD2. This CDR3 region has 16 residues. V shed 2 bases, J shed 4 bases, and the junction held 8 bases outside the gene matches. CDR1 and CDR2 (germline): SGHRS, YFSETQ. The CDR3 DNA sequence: TGCGCCAGCAGCTTCCTAGCGGGAACGTGGGCAGATACGCAGTATTTT. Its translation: CASSFLAGTWADTQYF.

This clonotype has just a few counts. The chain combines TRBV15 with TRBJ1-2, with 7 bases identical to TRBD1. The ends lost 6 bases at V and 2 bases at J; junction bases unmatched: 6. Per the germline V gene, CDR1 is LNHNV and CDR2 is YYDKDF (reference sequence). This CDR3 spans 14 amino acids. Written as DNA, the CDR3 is TGTGCCACCAGGACGACGGGACAGAACTATGGCTACACCTTC. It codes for CATRTTGQNYGYTF.

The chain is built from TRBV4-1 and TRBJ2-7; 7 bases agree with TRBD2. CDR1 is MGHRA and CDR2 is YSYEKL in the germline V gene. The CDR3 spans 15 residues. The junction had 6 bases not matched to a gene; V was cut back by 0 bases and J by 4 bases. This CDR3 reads CASSQEWGGGYEQYF. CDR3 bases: TGCGCCAGCAGCCAAGAATGGGGGGGAGGGTACGAGCAGTACTTC.

The chain's CDR3 is CASRGQGKGNTIYF. CDR3 nucleotides: TGTGCCAGCAGGGGGCAGGGAAAAGGAAACACCATATATTTT. This chain links TRBV3-1 with TRBJ1-3; tentatively, D is TRBD1 (5 bases). CDR1 is LGHDT and CDR2 is YNNKEL in the germline V gene (reference sequence). Trimming left V 6 bases short and J 4 bases short, with 13 bases between. The CDR3 has 14 residues.

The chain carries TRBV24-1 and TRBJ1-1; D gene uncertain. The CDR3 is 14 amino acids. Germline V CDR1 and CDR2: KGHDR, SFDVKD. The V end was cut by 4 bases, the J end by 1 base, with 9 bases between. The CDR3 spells CATSESRTNTEAFF. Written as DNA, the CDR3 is TGTGCCACCAGTGAATCCAGAACGAACACTGAAGCTTTCTTT.

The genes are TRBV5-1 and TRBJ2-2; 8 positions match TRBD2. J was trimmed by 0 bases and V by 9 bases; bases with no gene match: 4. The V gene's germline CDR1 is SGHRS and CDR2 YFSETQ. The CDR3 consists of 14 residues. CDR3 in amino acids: CATRTSTNTGELFF. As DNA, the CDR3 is TGCGCCACCCGGACTAGCACGAACACCGGGGAGCTGTTTTTT. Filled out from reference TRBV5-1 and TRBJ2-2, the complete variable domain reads KAGVTQTPRYLIKTRGQQVTLSCSPISGHRSVSWYQQTPGQGLQFLFEYFSETQRNKGNFPGRFSGRQFSNSRSEMNVSTLELGDSALYLCATRTSTNTGELFFGEGSRLTVL.

CDR3 region: CASSNVLAGHNEQFF. In nucleotides, the CDR3 is TGTGCCAGCAGTAACGTCCTAGCGGGCCACAATGAGCAGTTCTTC. The chain has TRBV12-3 or TRBV12-4 and TRBJ2-1, with 8 bases fitting TRBD2. J gave up 5 bases and V 5 bases, and 8 bases lay outside the gene matches. The CDR3 consists of 15 residues.

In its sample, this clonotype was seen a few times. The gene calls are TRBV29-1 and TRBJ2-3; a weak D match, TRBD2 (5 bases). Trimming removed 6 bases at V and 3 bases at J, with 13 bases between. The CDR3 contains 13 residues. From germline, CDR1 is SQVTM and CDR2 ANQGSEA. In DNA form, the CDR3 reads TGCAGCGTGGCCATTAGCGAAACAGATACGCAGTATTTT. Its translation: CSVAISETDTQYF.

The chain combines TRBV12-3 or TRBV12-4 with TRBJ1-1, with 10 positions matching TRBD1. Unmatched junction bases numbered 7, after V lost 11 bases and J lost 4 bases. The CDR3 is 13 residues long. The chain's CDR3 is CAQTRQGATEAFF. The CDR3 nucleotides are TGTGCCCAGACTCGACAGGGGGCCACTGAAGCTTTCTTT.